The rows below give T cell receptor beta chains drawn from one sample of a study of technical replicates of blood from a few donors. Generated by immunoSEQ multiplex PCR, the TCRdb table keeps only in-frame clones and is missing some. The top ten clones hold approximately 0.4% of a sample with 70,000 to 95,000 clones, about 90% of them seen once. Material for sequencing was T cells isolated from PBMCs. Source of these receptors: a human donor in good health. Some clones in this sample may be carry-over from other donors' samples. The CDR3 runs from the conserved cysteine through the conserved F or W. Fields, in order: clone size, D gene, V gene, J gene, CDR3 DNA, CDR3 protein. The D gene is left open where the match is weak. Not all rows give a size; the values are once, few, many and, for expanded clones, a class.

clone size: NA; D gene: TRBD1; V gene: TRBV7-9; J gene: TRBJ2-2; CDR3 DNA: TGTGCCAGCAGCTTGGGACAGGGGACGAACACCGGGGAGCTGTTTTTT; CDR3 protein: CASSLGQGTNTGELFF
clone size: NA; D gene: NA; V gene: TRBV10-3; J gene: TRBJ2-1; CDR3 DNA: TGTGCCATCACCGACGACAAGCACAATGAGCAGTTCTTC; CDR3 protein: CAITDDKHNEQFF
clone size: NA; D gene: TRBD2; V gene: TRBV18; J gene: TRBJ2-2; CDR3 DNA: TGTGCCAGCTCACCCGGACTAGCGGGAGACGGGGAGCTGTTTTTT; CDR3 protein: CASSPGLAGDGELFF
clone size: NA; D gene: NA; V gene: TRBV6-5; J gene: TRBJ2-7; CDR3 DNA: TGTGCCAGCAGTTACATAAGCGGGCGCTCCTACGAGCAGTACTTC; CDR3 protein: CASSYISGRSYEQYF
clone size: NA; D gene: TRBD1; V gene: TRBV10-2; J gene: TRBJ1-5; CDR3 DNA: TGCGCCAGCAGTTCTCCCTTGACAGGGTATAGCAATCAGCCCCAGCATTTT; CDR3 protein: CASSSPLTGYSNQPQHF
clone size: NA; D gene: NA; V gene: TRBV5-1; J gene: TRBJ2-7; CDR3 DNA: TGCGCCAGCAGCTTGGGGTACGAGCAGTACTTC; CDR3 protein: CASSLGYEQYF
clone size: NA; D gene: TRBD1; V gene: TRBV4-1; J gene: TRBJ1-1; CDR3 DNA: TGCGCCAGCAGCCAAGAGGGACAGGGAGGGACTGAAGCTTTCTTT; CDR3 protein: CASSQEGQGGTEAFF
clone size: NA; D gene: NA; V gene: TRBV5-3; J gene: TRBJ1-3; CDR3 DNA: TGTGCCAGAAGCTTGTTTCAGCAGGGTCCCGATACCTCTGGAAACACCATATATTTT; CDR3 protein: CARSLFQQGPDTSGNTIYF
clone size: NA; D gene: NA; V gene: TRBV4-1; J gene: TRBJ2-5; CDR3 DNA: TGCGCCAGCAGCCAAGGGCAGGGAAAGACCCAGTACTTC; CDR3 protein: CASSQGQGKTQYF
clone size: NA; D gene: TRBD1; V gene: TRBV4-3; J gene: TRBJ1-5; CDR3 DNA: TGCGCCAGCAGCCAAGGGAAGGACAGGCCTTACAATCAGCCCCAGCATTTT; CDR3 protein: CASSQGKDRPYNQPQHF
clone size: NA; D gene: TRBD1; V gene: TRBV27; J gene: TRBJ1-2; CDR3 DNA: TGTGCCAGCAGTTTAAATAAGGGGGCTGACGGCTACACCTTC; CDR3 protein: CASSLNKGADGYTF
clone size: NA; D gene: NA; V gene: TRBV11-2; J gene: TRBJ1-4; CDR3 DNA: TGTGCCAGCAGCTTACTGGGCAACACTAATGAAAAACTGTTTTTT; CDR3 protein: CASSLLGNTNEKLFF
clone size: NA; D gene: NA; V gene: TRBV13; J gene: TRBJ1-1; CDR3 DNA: TGTGCCAGCAGCCCGACGGGTAACACTGAAGCTTTCTTT; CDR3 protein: CASSPTGNTEAFF
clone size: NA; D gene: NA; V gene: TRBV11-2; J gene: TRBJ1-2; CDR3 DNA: TGTGCCAGCAGCTCCCCAGGGCGGCATACCTATGGCTACACCTTC; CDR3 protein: CASSSPGRHTYGYTF
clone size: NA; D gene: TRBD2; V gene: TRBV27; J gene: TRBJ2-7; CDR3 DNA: TGTGCCAGCAGTCGGACTAGCGGGGCCTACGAGCAGTACTTC; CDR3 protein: CASSRTSGAYEQYF
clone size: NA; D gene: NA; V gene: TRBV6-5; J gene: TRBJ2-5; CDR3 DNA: TGTGCCAGCACCCCCTTTATGGGGGCAGAGACCCAGTACTTC; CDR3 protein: CASTPFMGAETQYF
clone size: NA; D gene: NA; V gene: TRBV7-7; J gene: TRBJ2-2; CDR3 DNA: TGTGCTAGCAGTGTTGACAGAGGCAGCGGGGAGCTGTTTTTT; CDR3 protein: CASSVDRGSGELFF
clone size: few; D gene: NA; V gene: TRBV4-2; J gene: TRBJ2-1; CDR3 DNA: TGTGCCAGCAGCCTCCCTTATGACAATGAGCAGTTCTTC; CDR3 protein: CASSLPYDNEQFF
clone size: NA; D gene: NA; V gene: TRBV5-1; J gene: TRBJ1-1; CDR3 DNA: TGCGCCAGCAGCGTGATCGGCACTGAAGCTTTCTTT; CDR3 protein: CASSVIGTEAFF
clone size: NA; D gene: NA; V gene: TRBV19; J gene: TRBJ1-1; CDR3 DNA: TGTGCCAGTAGTATACTAACAGCCCTGAACACTGAAGCTTTCTTT; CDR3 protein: CASSILTALNTEAFF
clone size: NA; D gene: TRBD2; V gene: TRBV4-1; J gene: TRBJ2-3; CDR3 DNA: TGCGCCAGCAGTCGACTAGCGGGAGGACCCACAGATACGCAGTATTTT; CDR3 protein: CASSRLAGGPTDTQYF
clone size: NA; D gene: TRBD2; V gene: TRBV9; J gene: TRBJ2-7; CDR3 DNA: TGTGCCAGCAGCGTAGATCCCCGGACTAGCGGGAGATTCAACGAGCAGTACTTC; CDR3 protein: CASSVDPRTSGRFNEQYF
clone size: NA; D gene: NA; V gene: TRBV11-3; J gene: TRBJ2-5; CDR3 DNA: TGTGCCAGCAGCTCCCTGGAAGACTCGCAAGAGACCCAGTACTTC; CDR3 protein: CASSSLEDSQETQYF
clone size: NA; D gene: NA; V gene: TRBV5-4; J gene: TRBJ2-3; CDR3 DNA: TGTGCCAGCAGCTTCCTAGAGAGCACAGATACGCAGTATTTT; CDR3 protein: CASSFLESTDTQYF
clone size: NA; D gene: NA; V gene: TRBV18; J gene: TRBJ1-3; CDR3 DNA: TGTGCCAGCTCATCCGACACCTTCTCTGGAAACACCATATATTTT; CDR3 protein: CASSSDTFSGNTIYF
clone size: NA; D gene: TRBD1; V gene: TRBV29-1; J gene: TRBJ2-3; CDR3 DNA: TGCAGCGTTGACCCGACAGGGGTGAGCACAGATACGCAGTATTTT; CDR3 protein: CSVDPTGVSTDTQYF
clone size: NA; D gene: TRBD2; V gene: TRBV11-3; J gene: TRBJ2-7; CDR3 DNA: TGTGCCAGCAGCTTAGTCGGACTAGCGGACTACGAGCAGTACTTC; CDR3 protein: CASSLVGLADYEQYF
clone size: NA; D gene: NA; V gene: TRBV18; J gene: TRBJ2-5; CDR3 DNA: TGTGCCAGCTCGCCGGGGGATCGAGAGACCCAGTACTTC; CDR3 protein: CASSPGDRETQYF
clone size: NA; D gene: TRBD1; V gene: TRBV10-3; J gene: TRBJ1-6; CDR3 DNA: TGTGCCATCAGTGAGGGACAGGGCAATTCACCCCTCCACTTT; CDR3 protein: CAISEGQGNSPLHF
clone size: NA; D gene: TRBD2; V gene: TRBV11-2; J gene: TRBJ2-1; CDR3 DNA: TGTGCCAGCAGCTTATCTAGCGGGGCCACCTACAATGAGCAGTTCTTC; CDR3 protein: CASSLSSGATYNEQFF
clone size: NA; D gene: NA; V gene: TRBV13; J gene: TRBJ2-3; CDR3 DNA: TGTGCCAGCAGCACCAGTACGCAGTATTTT; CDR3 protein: CASSTSTQYF
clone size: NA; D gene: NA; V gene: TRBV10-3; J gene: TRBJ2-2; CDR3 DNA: TGTGCCATGGGCCAGGGGGGCCCTCCGGGCACCGGGGAGCTGTTTTTT; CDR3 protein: CAMGQGGPPGTGELFF
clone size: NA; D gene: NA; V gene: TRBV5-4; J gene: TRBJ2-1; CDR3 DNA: TGTGCCAGCGGGAGGTACTACAATGAGCAGTTCTTC; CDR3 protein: CASGRYYNEQFF
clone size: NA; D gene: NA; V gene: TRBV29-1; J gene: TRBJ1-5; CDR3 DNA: TGCAGCGTTGAAATAGCGGATAGCAATCAGCCCCAGCATTTT; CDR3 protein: CSVEIADSNQPQHF
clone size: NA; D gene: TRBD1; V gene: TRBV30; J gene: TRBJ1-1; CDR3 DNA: TGTGCCTGCCAGCCCGGGACAGGGGTGAACACTGAAGCTTTCTTT; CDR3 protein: CACQPGTGVNTEAFF
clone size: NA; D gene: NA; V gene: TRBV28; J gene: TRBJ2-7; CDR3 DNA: TGTGCCAGCTGCGTGAAGGGCCAGGGCTACGAGCAGTACTTC; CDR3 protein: CASCVKGQGYEQYF
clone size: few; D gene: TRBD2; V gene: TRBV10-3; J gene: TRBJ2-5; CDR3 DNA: TGTGCCATCAATGGACCCATAGCGGGAGGGCCCGGTTTGGAGACCCAGTACTTC; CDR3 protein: CAINGPIAGGPGLETQYF
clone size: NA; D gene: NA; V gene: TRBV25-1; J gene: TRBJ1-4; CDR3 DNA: TGTGCCAGCAAAGGGACATCTAATGAAAAACTGTTTTTT; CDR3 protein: CASKGTSNEKLFF
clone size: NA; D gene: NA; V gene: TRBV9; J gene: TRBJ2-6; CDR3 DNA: TGTGCCAGCAGCGTATTGCCAGGGGCGGACTCTGGGGCCAACGTCCTGACTTTC; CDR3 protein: CASSVLPGADSGANVLTF
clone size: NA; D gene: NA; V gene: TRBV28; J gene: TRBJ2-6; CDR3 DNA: TGTGCCTTAAGCCCCCAGGGCTCTGGGGCCAACGTCCTGACTTTC; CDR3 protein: CALSPQGSGANVLTF
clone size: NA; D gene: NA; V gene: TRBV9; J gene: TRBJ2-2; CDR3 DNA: TGTGCCAGCAGCGAGAGAGGCGGGACCGGGGAGCTGTTTTTT; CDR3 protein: CASSERGGTGELFF